What follows are 29 T cell receptor beta chains derived from one specimen sequenced in a study of technical replicates of blood from a few donors (dated by TCRdb to about 2017). The library came from the immunoSEQ multiplex PCR assay. TCRdb limited this immuneACCESS table to in-frame rearrangements with V and J called. A share of clones is missing; checked studies link under half to unresolved V genes, and the rest is unexplained. This sample comprises tens of thousands of clones, around 85% of them detected only once. Of the sample, approximately 5.4% is held by the ten largest clones. The source material was PBMCs. The receptors stem from a human donor in good health. Some clones in this sample may be carry-over from other donors' samples.

J is TRBJ1-5 and V is TRBV7-8; D may be TRBD1 (6 bases). Trimming removed 5 bases at V and 2 bases at J, with 16 bases between. The CDR3 covers 16 residues. The germline V gene encodes CDR1 SGHVS and CDR2 FQNEAQ. The CDR3 nucleotides are TGTGCCAGCAGCATAAACAGGGTGGGGGGCAATCAGCCCCAGCATTTT. Amino acid sequence: CASSINRVGGNQPQHF.

This clone was recorded once. The chain uses TRBV19 and TRBJ2-2, with 7 positions matching TRBD1. V dropped 8 bases and J dropped 4; count of bases not matched to a gene: 4. Germline V gives CDR1 LNHDA, CDR2 SQIVND (reference sequence). CDR3 size: 13 residues. This chain's CDR3 is CASGAGGTGELFF. CDR3 DNA sequence: TGTGCCAGTGGGGCAGGGGGCACCGGGGAGCTGTTTTTT. Full variable domain (outside the CDR3, taken from reference TRBV19 and TRBJ2-2): DGGITQSPKYLFRKEGQNVTLSCEQNLNHDAMYWYRQDPGQGLRLIYYSQIVNDFQKGDIAEGYSVSREKKESFPLTVTSAQKNPTAFYLCASGAGGTGELFFGEGSRLTVL.

This chain's CDR3 is CASSPHRQGERGQYF. The CDR3 bases are TGTGCCAGCTCCCCCCATCGACAGGGGGAAAGGGGGCAGTACTTC. The chain uses TRBV19 and TRBJ2-7, with 9 nucleotides matching TRBD1. Trimming removed 9 bases from V and 9 bases from J; junction bases left unmatched: 18. The germline V gene encodes CDR1 LNHDA and CDR2 SQIVND (reference sequence). CDR3 size: 15 residues.

V gene TRBV21-1 combines with J gene TRBJ1-1. TRBV21-1 is a pseudogene. This CDR3 comprises 18 residues. CDR3 in amino acids: CASSKVTFPLLMNTEAFF. DNA for the CDR3: TGTGCCAGCAGCAAAGTTACTTTCCCCCTATTAATGAACACTGAAGCTTTCTTT.

The chain has TRBV6-5 and TRBJ2-4; perhaps TRBD1 as D (5 bases). The germline gives CDR1 MNHEY, CDR2 SVGAGI. The CDR3 is 15 residues long. V was clipped by 0 bases and J by 1 base, with 7 bases between them. CDR3 sequence: CASSYSTAAKNIQYF. The CDR3 nucleotides read TGTGCCAGCAGTTACTCGACAGCCGCCAAAAACATTCAGTACTTC.

This clone occurred once. The chain joins TRBV7-3 to TRBJ2-3, with D perhaps TRBD2 (6 bases). Germline lookup yields CDR1 SGHTA and CDR2 FQGTGA. The CDR3 is 16 amino acids. V lost 1 base and J lost 0, with 11 bases in between. The CDR3: CASSLMGGSSTDTQYF. CDR3 coding DNA: TGTGCCAGCAGCTTAATGGGGGGTAGTAGCACAGATACGCAGTATTTT.

The DNA of the CDR3 is TGTGCCAGCAGCACAGGGAGCTGGGGCCGGACCGGGGAGCTGTTTTTT. Its translation is CASSTGSWGRTGELFF. The chain is built from TRBV7-2 and TRBJ2-2; D might be TRBD1 (6 bases). V lost 5 bases, J lost 5 bases, and 18 bases lay in between. The CDR3 loop spans 16 amino acids. Germline assignment: CDR1 SGHTA and CDR2 FQGNSA.

The V and J genes are TRBV5-1 and TRBJ2-3, with D possibly matching TRBD1 (5 bases). V was clipped by 0 bases and J by 0 bases, with 14 bases between them. From germline, CDR1 is SGHRS and CDR2 YFSETQ. The CDR3 runs 17 residues. This CDR3 reads CASSLAFVGVSTDTQYF. Here the CDR3 DNA reads TGCGCCAGCAGCTTGGCGTTTGTAGGGGTGAGCACAGATACGCAGTATTTT.

The chain couples TRBV27 to TRBJ1-1; D is perhaps TRBD1 (6 bases). The V gene's germline CDR1 is MNHEY and CDR2 SMNVEV (reference sequence). The CDR3 runs to 15 residues. The V end lost 3 bases, the J end lost 3 bases, and 14 bases lay between the germline ends. CDR3 nucleotides: TGTGCCAGCAGTTTGGGTTGGGGGCTCGACACTGAAGCTTTCTTT. This translates into CASSLGWGLDTEAFF.

This clone showed up just once. The CDR3 sequence is CASSQDRDRGVYGYTF. In nucleotides, the CDR3 is TGCGCCAGCAGCCAGGACCGGGACAGGGGTGTCTATGGCTACACCTTC. This chain links TRBV4-3 with TRBJ1-2; TRBD1 matches at 10 bases. The V segment lost 3 bases and the J segment 4 bases; nucleotides outside the gene matches: 8. The CDR3 sequence is 16 residues long. Germline-derived CDR1 and CDR2 are LGHNA and YSLEER.

The genes are TRBV4-3 and TRBJ2-1, with 8 nucleotides matching TRBD2. J was trimmed by 12 bases and V by 0 bases; bases with no gene match: 13. Germline values: CDR1 LGHNA, CDR2 YSLEER. CDR3 size: 16 residues. CDR3 DNA: TGCGCCAGCAGCCAAGAGAGGTCGCTAGCGGGCCCCTGGCAGTTCTTC. It is translated as CASSQERSLAGPWQFF.

This clone was recorded only once. The chain has TRBV25-1 and TRBJ1-2; 9 nucleotides match TRBD1. V gave up 3 bases and J gave up 2 bases; unmatched junction bases: 4. CDR1 and CDR2 (germline): MGHDK, SYGVNS. This CDR3 region has 15 residues. The CDR3 region is CASSDGQGHNYGYTF. CDR3 bases: TGTGCCAGCAGTGATGGACAGGGGCACAACTATGGCTACACCTTC.

CDR3 DNA sequence: TGTGCCTGGAGTGTAGGCGGTTCTGGGGCCAACGTCCTGACTTTC. Translation: CAWSVGGSGANVLTF. V gene TRBV30 combines with J gene TRBJ2-6; D uncertain. Trimming stripped 0 bases from V and 1 base from J, with 7 bases between. Germline V lookup: CDR1 GTSNPN, CDR2 SVGIG (reference sequence). This CDR3 has 15 amino acids. Filled out from reference TRBV30 and TRBJ2-6, the complete variable domain reads SQTIHQWPATLVQPVGSPLSLECTVEGTSNPNLYWYRQAAGRGLQLLFYSVGIGQISSEVPQNLSASRPQDRQFILSSKKLLLSDSGFYLCAWSVGGSGANVLTFGAGSRLTVL.

The chain employs TRBV9 and TRBJ2-7, with TRBD1 matching 9 bases. Germline CDR1 reads SGDLS; CDR2 reads YYNGEE. The CDR3 contains 18 residues. J gave up 4 bases and V 4 bases, and 18 bases lay outside the gene matches. DNA for the CDR3: TGTGCCAGCAGCAAGGGGTCCCGACAAGGACAGGGGTCTTACGAGCAGTACTTC. It is translated as CASSKGSRQGQGSYEQYF.

The chain links TRBV29-1 to TRBJ2-6, with a tentative D call TRBD2 (5 bases). The CDR3 consists of 18 residues. The V and J ends lost 6 bases and 1 base respectively, with 22 bases between them. Germline values: CDR1 SQVTM, CDR2 ANQGSEA. The CDR3 here is CSVLGSGSWRSGANVLTF. The CDR3 bases are TGCAGCGTGTTAGGCTCCGGGTCTTGGAGGTCTGGGGCCAACGTCCTGACTTTC. Variable domain in full (rest from reference TRBV29-1 and TRBJ2-6): SAVISQKPSRDICQRGTSLTIQCQVDSQVTMMFWYRQQPGQSLTLIATANQGSEATYESGFVIDKFPISRPNLTFSTLTVSNMSPEDSSIYLCSVLGSGSWRSGANVLTFGAGSRLTVL.

The chain is built from TRBV23-1 and TRBJ2-7; a weak D match, TRBD1 (5 bases). TRBV23-1 is treated as an ORF (open reading frame) with a function not yet certain. The CDR3 extends over 15 amino acids. Trimming stripped 3 bases from V and 6 bases from J, with 18 bases between. The chain's CDR3 is CASSHFGQGIGEQYF. The CDR3 coding sequence is TGCGCCAGCAGTCACTTTGGTCAGGGAATTGGCGAGCAGTACTTC.

This clone was seen more than once but under ten times. The genes are TRBV5-6 and TRBJ2-7; 15 bases agree with TRBD2. Per the germline V gene, CDR1 is SGHDT and CDR2 is YYEEEE. V gave up 4 bases and J gave up 4 bases; unmatched junction bases: 3. The CDR3 extends over 15 amino acids. The CDR3 nucleotides read TGTGCCAGCAGCGAGGGACTAGCGGGGGGTTACGAGCAGTACTTC. This translates into CASSEGLAGGYEQYF.

V gene TRBV5-1 combines with J gene TRBJ2-3; 7 positions agree with TRBD1. V shed 4 bases and J 1 base; nucleotides not matched to a gene: 6. The germline V gene has CDR1 SGHRS and CDR2 YFSETQ. CDR3 length: 15 residues. This CDR3 reads CASSIGGRGTDTQYF. For the CDR3, the DNA is TGCGCCAGCAGCATAGGGGGCAGGGGCACAGATACGCAGTATTTT. The whole variable domain, filled in from reference TRBV5-1 and TRBJ2-3, reads KAGVTQTPRYLIKTRGQQVTLSCSPISGHRSVSWYQQTPGQGLQFLFEYFSETQRNKGNFPGRFSGRQFSNSRSEMNVSTLELGDSALYLCASSIGGRGTDTQYFGPGTRLTVL.

The J gene is TRBJ2-2, the V gene TRBV5-1, with TRBD1 matching over 11 bases. Germline V gives CDR1 SGHRS, CDR2 YFSETQ. The V and J ends lost 0 bases and 7 bases, in that order; junction bases with no gene match: 5. The CDR3 extends over 16 amino acids. DNA of the CDR3: TGCGCCAGCAGCTTGGACGGACAGGGGGCGAGCGGGGAGCTGTTTTTT. Translated, it gives CASSLDGQGASGELFF.

The V call is TRBV11-2, the J call TRBJ1-5; D gene ambiguous. Germline CDR1 and CDR2: SGHAT and FQNNGV. With 1 base removed from V and 4 bases from J, the gap between germline ends came to 5 bases. This CDR3 comprises 13 residues. The CDR3 nucleotides read TGTGCCAGCAGCTTAGTGGAGAATCAGCCCCAGCATTTT. It specifies CASSLVENQPQHF.

V is TRBV5-1 and J is TRBJ2-2; tentative D call: TRBD2 (6 bases). CDR1 SGHRS and CDR2 YFSETQ come from the germline V gene. V was trimmed by 0 bases and J by 2 bases, leaving 8 bases between them. The CDR3 runs 15 residues. The CDR3 protein is CASSLGGANTGELFF. The CDR3 DNA follows: TGCGCCAGCAGCTTGGGCGGGGCTAACACCGGGGAGCTGTTTTTT.

The V and J genes are TRBV11-2 and TRBJ2-7; TRBD2 is a possible D gene (5 bases). CDR3 length: 13 residues. Trimming stripped 2 bases from V and 4 bases from J, with 9 bases between. CDR1 and CDR2 from the germline V gene are SGHAT and FQNNGV. CDR3 in DNA: TGTGCCAGCAGCTTATTCCGGGGATACGAGCAGTACTTC. As protein: CASSLFRGYEQYF. The complete variable domain, with remaining parts taken from reference TRBV11-2 and TRBJ2-7, reads EAGVAQSPRYKIIEKRQSVAFWCNPISGHATLYWYQQILGQGPKLLIQFQNNGVVDDSQLPKDRFSAERLKGVDSTLKIQPAKLEDSAVYLCASSLFRGYEQYFGPGTRLTVT.

This rearrangement joins TRBV5-5 to TRBJ2-7, with 9 bases that match TRBD2. This CDR3 is 15 amino acids long. Germline trimming cut 3 bases from V and 4 bases from J; bases unmatched to any gene: 8. Germline CDR1 SGHKS, CDR2 YYEKEE (reference sequence). CDR3 residues: CASSSGVAGGYEQYF. The CDR3 nucleotides are TGTGCCAGCAGCTCGGGTGTGGCGGGAGGGTACGAGCAGTACTTC.

The V gene is TRBV5-1, the J gene TRBJ1-6; 7 positions agree with TRBD1. The length of the CDR3 is 14 residues. From germline, CDR1 is SGHRS and CDR2 YFSETQ. The trim removed 5 bases at V and 7 bases at J, leaving 6 bases unmatched. CDR3 in amino acids: CASRLTGRNSPLHF. The CDR3 DNA is TGCGCCAGCAGACTGACAGGGCGCAATTCACCCCTCCACTTT.

This rearrangement joins TRBV5-6 to TRBJ2-1; D remains unclear. This CDR3 comprises 12 residues. From germline, CDR1 is SGHDT and CDR2 YYEEEE. Deletions cut 1 base from V and 15 bases from J, with 14 bases between. The CDR3 loop reads CASSLPATPGFF. CDR3 in DNA: TGTGCCAGCAGCTTGCCTGCGACCCCAGGGTTCTTC.

The chain recombines TRBV2 with TRBJ1-2; D gene unclear. Germline loops: CDR1 SNHLY, CDR2 FYNNEI. Trimming shortened V by 2 bases and J by 0 bases, and 7 bases separated the two germline ends. The CDR3 totals 14 residues. CDR3 amino acids: CASSEPRANYGYTF. The CDR3 nucleotides read TGTGCCAGCAGTGAACCTAGAGCTAACTATGGCTACACCTTC.

The rearrangement links TRBV18 to TRBJ1-6; 7 bases agree with TRBD1. The CDR3 consists of 18 residues. Germline V gene sequence: CDR1 KGHSH, CDR2 LQKENI. The junction had 14 bases not matched to a gene; V was cut back by 0 bases and J by 9 bases. Here the CDR3 reads CASSPPGLPQGVGSPLHF. In DNA, the CDR3 is TGTGCCAGCTCACCACCGGGGCTCCCGCAGGGGGTGGGTTCACCCCTCCACTTT.

The chain links TRBV18 to TRBJ2-7; 8 bases are a match to TRBD2. V was clipped by 3 bases and J by 4 bases; unmatched bases: 8. Germline V lookup: CDR1 KGHSH, CDR2 LQKENI. The CDR3 sequence is 15 residues long. The CDR3 spells CASSPALAGGYEQYF. CDR3 coding DNA: TGTGCCAGCTCACCCGCCTTGGCGGGAGGTTACGAGCAGTACTTC.

This sequence joins TRBV7-9 and TRBJ2-6; D gene uncertain. The CDR3 is 16 amino acids. The V and J ends lost 2 bases and 0 bases respectively, with 8 bases between them. Germline V CDR1 and CDR2: SEHNR, FQNEAQ (reference sequence). CDR3 in DNA: TGTGCCAGCAGCTTATACAGTCCCTCTGGGGCCAACGTCCTGACTTTC. Protein sequence: CASSLYSPSGANVLTF. Drawing the rest from reference TRBV7-9 and TRBJ2-6, the complete variable domain is DTGVSQNPRHKITKRGQNVTFRCDPISEHNRLYWYRQTLGQGPEFLTYFQNEAQLEKSRLLSDRFSAERPKGSFSTLEIQRTEQGDSAMYLCASSLYSPSGANVLTFGAGSRLTVL.